The rows below give T cell receptor beta chains drawn from one sample of a study of blood T cell repertoires in COVID-19. Some clones are missing from TCRdb's copy, which holds only in-frame ones; the method was immunoSEQ multiplex PCR. Of around 160,000 clones listed, roughly 90% were seen once; the top ten hold 1.2%. The sequenced sample consisted of PBMCs or T cells enriched from blood (not recorded which). Receptor source: a woman in her 30s with acute COVID-19. The CDR3 runs from the conserved cysteine through the conserved F or W. The D gene is left open where the match is weak. Size values are once, few and many counts, or a class for expanded clones, and some rows have none.

>once|TRBV10-3|TRBJ2-7|TRBD2
TGTGCCATCAGAGATCCGACTAGCAGGAGCTCCTACGAGCAGTACTTC
CAIRDPTSRSSYEQYF
>once|TRBV5-8|TRBJ2-5|NA
TGTGCCAGCAGCTTTCCTTGGGGGGAAGAGACCCAGTACTTC
CASSFPWGEETQYF
>NA|TRBV24-1|TRBJ2-3|TRBD2
TGTGCCACCAGTGACGGACTAGCGGCAGATACGCAGTATTTT
CATSDGLAADTQYF
>few|TRBV28|TRBJ2-1|NA
TGTGCCAGCAGTTTCCCCAGGGGTTTGCAGTTCTTC
CASSFPRGLQFF
>NA|TRBV9|TRBJ1-4|TRBD1
TGTGCCAGCAGCGTATCAGGGGGCACAAATGAAAAACTGTTTTTT
CASSVSGGTNEKLFF
>NA|TRBV19|TRBJ2-2|TRBD1
TGTGCCAGTAGTACGGACAGGGGGCGTGGAACCGGGGAGCTGTTTTTT
CASSTDRGRGTGELFF
>NA|TRBV4-2|TRBJ2-7|NA
TGTGCCAGCAGCCAAGATTCGGGGGTCGGGTCCTACGAGCAGTACTTC
CASSQDSGVGSYEQYF
>NA|TRBV27|TRBJ2-3|NA
TGTGCCAGCAGCCGAGGGAAAAGTCCCACAGATACGCAGTATTTT
CASSRGKSPTDTQYF
>NA|TRBV29-1|TRBJ2-3|TRBD2
TGCAGCGTTGAAAAGGGACTAGCGGGAGTAATTGCCGATACGCAGTATTTT
CSVEKGLAGVIADTQYF
>NA|TRBV12-3/TRBV12-4|TRBJ1-5|NA
TGTGCCAGCAGTTACAGGGGCAATCAGCCCCAGCATTTT
CASSYRGNQPQHF
>NA|TRBV27|TRBJ1-5|TRBD1
TGTGCCAGCACCGCGACAGGGTCGAATCAGCCCCAGCATTTT
CASTATGSNQPQHF
>NA|TRBV29-1|TRBJ2-5|NA
TGCAGCGTCGGAGCGGTCTTCGAGGCCGCCCAGTACTTC
CSVGAVFEAAQYF
>NA|TRBV7-6|TRBJ1-6|TRBD1
TGTGCCAGCAGCTTAGGAGGGACAGGGGAATCACCCCTCCACTTT
CASSLGGTGESPLHF
>NA|TRBV6-2/TRBV6-3|TRBJ1-5|NA
TGTGCCAGCAGTACCCCTCCCTATAGCAATCAGCCCCAGCATTTT
CASSTPPYSNQPQHF
>NA|TRBV27|TRBJ2-1|TRBD2
TGTGCCAGCGCCGCTTTGGCTAGCGGGTACAATGAGCAGTTCTTC
CASAALASGYNEQFF
>NA|TRBV5-4|TRBJ1-2|NA
TGTGCCAGCAGCTTTCGGGGGGCAGTCTATGGCTACACCTTC
CASSFRGAVYGYTF
>NA|TRBV5-1|TRBJ1-2|TRBD1
TGCGCCAGCAGCTCACCCCTACAGGGGGCAGAATATGGCTACACCTTC
CASSSPLQGAEYGYTF
>NA|TRBV28|TRBJ2-1|TRBD2
TGTGCCAGCAGTTTATCGGCAGCGGGAGGTTACGATGAGCAGTTCTTC
CASSLSAAGGYDEQFF
>NA|TRBV7-2|TRBJ1-5|NA
TGTGCCAGCAGCTCAAACATAGCAATCAGCCCCCAGCATTTT
CASSSNIAISPQHF
>NA|TRBV2|TRBJ2-7|NA
TGTGCCTCCAGGCAGGTTCCGGGGGAGCAGTACTTC
CASRQVPGEQYF
>NA|TRBV7-9|TRBJ1-2|TRBD1
TGTGCCAGCAGCTTAAGTTCGGGACAGTCACATCGGAGGGATGGCTACACCTTC
CASSLSSGQSHRRDGYTF
>NA|TRBV7-6|TRBJ1-1|NA
TGTGCCAGCAGCTCCCCCGTGAACACTGAAGCTTTCTTT
CASSSPVNTEAFF
>NA|TRBV28|TRBJ1-4|NA
TGTGCCAGCAGTTTGAGGGCAACTAATGAAAAACTGTTTTTT
CASSLRATNEKLFF
>NA|TRBV30|TRBJ1-5|NA
TGTGCCTGGAGTGGTACAGGGAACAATCAGCCCCAGCATTTT
CAWSGTGNNQPQHF
>once|TRBV5-1|TRBJ1-2|TRBD1
TGCGCCAGCAGCTTGGGACAGGGGAATGGCTACACCTTC
CASSLGQGNGYTF
>NA|TRBV5-4|TRBJ2-1|TRBD2
TGTGCCAGCAGCTTGGGGCTAGCGGACAATGAGCAGTTCTTC
CASSLGLADNEQFF
>NA|TRBV6-6|TRBJ2-7|NA
TGTGCCAGCAGTTACGGTGACAGGGAGGTCGACGAGCAGTACTTC
CASSYGDREVDEQYF
>NA|TRBV2|TRBJ1-5|NA
TGTGCCAGCAGTGAAGGACAGAGCAATCAGCCCCAGCATTTT
CASSEGQSNQPQHF
>few|TRBV5-1|TRBJ2-1|NA
TGCGCCAGCAGCTTGGCCGGAGTATACTCCTACAATGAGCAGTTCTTC
CASSLAGVYSYNEQFF
>NA|TRBV5-6|TRBJ1-1|TRBD1
TGTGCCAGCAGGGGACAGGGGGTTACGGAAGCTTTCTTT
CASRGQGVTEAFF
>NA|TRBV5-1|TRBJ2-1|TRBD2
TGCGCCAGCAGCTTAAGTGCCGGGGGGAGCTCCTACAATGAGCAGTTCTTC
CASSLSAGGSSYNEQFF
>NA|TRBV6-2/TRBV6-3|TRBJ1-2|TRBD1
TGTGCCAGCAGCGAAAGGGACAGAGCTAACTATGGCTACACCTTC
CASSERDRANYGYTF
>few|TRBV3-1/TRBV3-2|TRBJ2-1|NA
TGTGCCAGCAGCCCGCCTCCGGACGGGATCTCCTACAATGAGCAGTTCTTC
CASSPPPDGISYNEQFF
>NA|TRBV6-2/TRBV6-3|TRBJ2-5|NA
TGTGCCAGCAGTTTGCTACAGGGTGGGCCGGAGACCCAGTACTTC
CASSLLQGGPETQYF
>NA|TRBV24-1|TRBJ2-5|TRBD2
TGTGCCACCAGTGGGGGACTAGCGGGTACGGAGACCCAGTACTTC
CATSGGLAGTETQYF
>NA|TRBV7-8|TRBJ2-1|TRBD2
TGTGCCAGCAGCTTAATAAGACTAGCGGTGTATGAGCAGTTCTTC
CASSLIRLAVYEQFF
>NA|TRBV3-1/TRBV3-2|TRBJ1-1|NA
TGTGCCAGCAGCCAACGGGGGGACGGGCCGGCTTTCTTT
CASSQRGDGPAFF
>NA|TRBV5-1|TRBJ2-7|TRBD1
TGCGCCAGCAGCTTGGGGGACAGCCTTCGGGAGCAGTACTTC
CASSLGDSLREQYF
>NA|TRBV7-9|TRBJ1-3|NA
TGTGCCAGCAGCGACCAGGGTCCGGGAAACACCATATATTTT
CASSDQGPGNTIYF
>NA|TRBV30|TRBJ1-6|NA
TGTGCCTGGAGTTTCGGGGAAAGCTCCTATAATTCACCCCTCCACTTT
CAWSFGESSYNSPLHF
>NA|TRBV2|TRBJ1-1|NA
TGTGCCAGCACCCCCGCCAGACTTAACACTGAAGCTTTCTTT
CASTPARLNTEAFF
>few|TRBV4-1|TRBJ1-6|NA
TGCGCCAGCAGCCAAGCCGGGTTTATCAATAATTCACCCCTCCACTTT
CASSQAGFINNSPLHF
>NA|TRBV28|TRBJ1-4|NA
TGTGCCAGCACCGCCGGGACTTTGAATGAAAAACTGTTTTTT
CASTAGTLNEKLFF
>once|TRBV7-8|TRBJ2-3|NA
TGTGCCAGCAGCTTAGTCCCCCCCGGGGGTAGCACAGATACGCAGTATTTT
CASSLVPPGGSTDTQYF
>NA|TRBV25-1|TRBJ1-1|TRBD1
TGTGCCAGCAGTGAACCCGGGACAGGCGACACTGAAGCTTTCTTT
CASSEPGTGDTEAFF
>NA|TRBV6-5|TRBJ2-1|NA
TGTGCCAGCCTCGGGCGGGAAAGCGATGAGCAGTTCTTC
CASLGRESDEQFF
>NA|TRBV5-4|TRBJ2-7|TRBD1
TGTGCCAGCAGTTTTAGGACAGGAGGCACCTACGAGCAGTACTTC
CASSFRTGGTYEQYF
>NA|TRBV19|TRBJ1-2|TRBD1
TGTGCCAGTAGTATGACCGGGACAGCTGGCTACACCTTC
CASSMTGTAGYTF
>NA|TRBV28|TRBJ1-4|NA
TGTGCCAGCACTTGGGGGGATTACGAAAAACTGTTTTTT
CASTWGDYEKLFF
>NA|TRBV7-2|TRBJ1-1|TRBD1
TGTGCCAGCAGACCGGGACAGGTGAACACTGAAGCTTTCTTT
CASRPGQVNTEAFF
>NA|TRBV19|TRBJ1-5|NA
TGTGCCAGTAGTTTAGTTAGACAGGGCAATCAGCCCCAGCATTTT
CASSLVRQGNQPQHF
>NA|TRBV5-1|TRBJ2-1|TRBD2
TGCGCCAGCAGCCGACTAGCGGGAGGGGGGTATGAGCAGTTCTTC
CASSRLAGGGYEQFF
>NA|TRBV7-2|TRBJ1-1|NA
TGTGCCAGCAGCTTACAGGGCTTGAACACTGAAGCTTTCTTT
CASSLQGLNTEAFF
>NA|TRBV30|TRBJ2-7|TRBD2
TGTGCCTGGAGTGTACGATGGACTAGCGGGTCCAGCTCCTACGAGCAGTACTTC
CAWSVRWTSGSSSYEQYF